These 30 T cell receptor beta chains came from one sample sequenced in a study of blood T cell repertoires in COVID-19. Profiling relied on immunoSEQ multiplex PCR, and the TCRdb table lists in-frame clones only, not all of them. The table includes roughly 330,000 clones, around nine tenths detected once. Material: PBMCs or T cells enriched from blood (not recorded which). Source of these receptors: a woman aged 30 to 39 who had recovered from COVID-19.

V gene TRBV30 combines with J gene TRBJ2-1; 14 bases line up with TRBD2. J was trimmed by 9 bases and V by 2 bases; bases with no gene match: 6. This CDR3 spans 15 amino acids. Germline V gene lookup returns CDR1 GTSNPN and CDR2 SVGIG (reference sequence). The CDR3 reads CAWSLTSGGVGEQFF. CDR3 bases: TGTGCCTGGAGTCTGACTAGCGGGGGGGTTGGTGAGCAGTTCTTC.

The V and J genes are TRBV20-1 and TRBJ2-2, with 7 bases lining up with TRBD2. The trim removed 3 bases at V and 7 bases at J, leaving 5 bases unmatched. The CDR3 is 13 amino acids. Germline CDR1 reads DFQATT; CDR2 reads SNEGSKA (reference sequence). This CDR3 is CSASGGEGGELFF. The DNA for the CDR3 is TGCAGTGCTAGTGGCGGGGAGGGCGGGGAGCTGTTTTTT.

This clone showed up just once. The V and J genes are TRBV11-3 and TRBJ2-5; 7 bases map to TRBD2. This CDR3 is built from 13 residues. V was pared by 6 bases and J by 1 base, with 2 bases of the junction left unmatched. The germline V gene has CDR1 SGHNT and CDR2 YENEEA. The CDR3 region is CASRPSGQETQYF. As DNA, the CDR3 is TGTGCCAGCAGGCCTAGCGGCCAAGAGACCCAGTACTTC.

Concerning this clone: The identical CDR3 is also encoded by other nucleotide sequences in the sample. The gene calls are TRBV12-3 or TRBV12-4 and TRBJ1-2, with D perhaps TRBD1 (6 bases). Trimming took off 6 bases at V and 2 bases at J, with 10 bases between the two ends. CDR3 size: 13 residues. CDR3 nucleotides: TGTGCCAGCAGCCCCGGACAGAACTATGGCTACACCTTC. This codes for CASSPGQNYGYTF.

The chain's CDR3 is CASSQALAGASSYEQYF. The CDR3 region has the DNA TGCGCCAGCAGCCAAGCTCTAGCGGGGGCGAGCTCCTACGAGCAGTACTTC. V and J are TRBV4-1 and TRBJ2-7; 10 bases line up with TRBD2. J lost 0 bases, V lost 1 base, and 6 bases had no gene match. Germline V gene data show CDR1 as MGHRA and CDR2 as YSYEKL. The length of the CDR3 is 17 residues.

The DNA of the CDR3 is TGTGCCAGCAGTTCATACCAGGGCAACTATGGCTACACCTTC. Residues: CASSSYQGNYGYTF. The rearrangement links TRBV6-5 to TRBJ1-2; TRBD1 might be the D (5 bases). CDR1 and CDR2 (germline): MNHEY, SVGAGI. Trimming pared 4 bases from V and 2 bases from J, leaving 11 bases between. This CDR3 is built from 14 residues.

The rearrangement links TRBV5-1 to TRBJ1-4; tentatively, D is TRBD1 (5 bases). The CDR3 is 15 residues long. In germline, CDR1 is SGHRS, CDR2 YFSETQ. Between the trimmed V and J ends, which lost 0 bases and 3 bases, there was a span of 9 bases. CDR3: CASSLVGGPNEKLFF. The CDR3 DNA is TGCGCCAGCAGCTTGGTGGGGGGTCCTAATGAAAAACTGTTTTTT.

The chain recombines TRBV5-6 with TRBJ1-1; tentative D call: TRBD1 (5 bases). Germline lookup yields CDR1 SGHDT and CDR2 YYEEEE. V was shortened by 6 bases and J by 5 bases, with 14 bases between the two germline ends. The CDR3 has 13 residues. CDR3 in amino acids: CASTSWGGTEAFF. The CDR3 region has the DNA TGTGCCAGCACCTCGTGGGGGGGAACTGAAGCTTTCTTT. Drawing the rest from reference TRBV5-6 and TRBJ1-1, the complete variable domain is DAGVTQSPTHLIKTRGQQVTLRCSPKSGHDTVSWYQQALGQGPQFIFQYYEEEERQRGNFPDRFSGHQFPNYSSELNVNALLLGDSALYLCASTSWGGTEAFFGQGTRLTVV.

The V call is TRBV7-3, the J call TRBJ2-6; TRBD1 aligns across 7 bases. The germline V gene has CDR1 SGHTA and CDR2 FQGTGA. There are 18 residues in the CDR3. V lost 5 bases and J lost 2; bases outside the gene matches: 12. CDR3 sequence: CASSAPGQNRAGANVLTF. The CDR3 DNA reads as TGTGCCAGCAGCGCGCCGGGACAGAACAGAGCTGGGGCCAACGTCCTGACTTTC.

This clone appeared many times. The gene calls are TRBV5-1 and TRBJ1-2; D is ambiguous. The length of the CDR3 is 13 residues. Germline V CDR1 and CDR2: SGHRS, YFSETQ. Trimming removed 0 bases at V and 10 bases at J, with 13 bases between. CDR3 in amino acids: CASSLEVPLVYTF. The CDR3 bases are TGCGCCAGCAGCTTGGAAGTACCACTCGTCTACACCTTC.

The V gene is TRBV4-2, the J gene TRBJ2-7; D is unresolved. There are 14 residues in the CDR3. V lost 3 bases and J lost 2, with 11 bases in between. The germline CDR1 and CDR2 sequences are LGHNA and YNFKEQ. This CDR3 is CASSHEDWTYEQYF. The CDR3 DNA sequence: TGTGCCAGCAGCCACGAAGACTGGACCTACGAGCAGTACTTC.

The chain couples TRBV5-1 to TRBJ1-1; TRBD1 agrees at 11 bases. This CDR3 has 14 amino acids. The V gene end was trimmed by 5 bases and the J gene end by 6 bases; junction bases not matched to a gene: 6. Germline CDR1 SGHRS, CDR2 YFSETQ. The CDR3 region is CASRPGQGDAEAFF. The CDR3 nucleotides read TGCGCCAGCAGGCCGGGACAGGGGGACGCTGAAGCTTTCTTT.

This sequence joins TRBV5-4 and TRBJ1-4; D may be TRBD1 (5 bases). The CDR3 consists of 14 residues. V gave up 3 bases and J gave up 8 bases, with 14 bases separating them. Germline V lookup: CDR1 SGHNT, CDR2 YYREEE (reference sequence). The CDR3 protein is CASSWGGTPEKLFF. The CDR3 DNA is TGTGCCAGCAGCTGGGGGGGGACCCCGGAAAAACTGTTTTTT.

The chain links TRBV30 to TRBJ2-1; D possibly corresponds to TRBD2 (5 bases). Germline lookup yields CDR1 GTSNPN and CDR2 SVGIG (reference sequence). The CDR3 loop spans 15 amino acids. The V end was cut by 3 bases, the J end by 1 base, with 13 bases between. The CDR3 sequence is CAWSFGLSSYNEQFF. The DNA of the CDR3 is TGTGCCTGGAGCTTTGGACTTTCTTCCTACAATGAGCAGTTCTTC.

About this clone: Other DNA sequences in the same sample also yield this CDR3. The chain has TRBV11-2 and TRBJ2-3, with TRBD1 identical over 9 bases. CDR3 length equals 15 residues. Germline lookup yields CDR1 SGHAT and CDR2 FQNNGV. V was clipped by 7 bases and J by 3 bases; unmatched bases: 8. CDR3 protein: CASMLTGGKTDTQYF. The CDR3 DNA follows: TGTGCCAGCATGCTGACAGGGGGAAAGACAGATACGCAGTATTTT.

The genes are TRBV13 and TRBJ2-1, with 8 bases fitting TRBD2. The CDR3 is 14 residues long. V trimming: 5 bases; J trimming: 8 bases; junction bases outside the gene matches: 8. The germline V gene encodes CDR1 PRHDT and CDR2 FYEKMQ (reference sequence). The DNA for the CDR3 is TGTGCCAGCAGCACCATCCGGGGGGGCTATGAGCAGTTCTTC. Protein product: CASSTIRGGYEQFF.

This chain joins TRBV24-1 and TRBJ1-5; no reliable D call. The germline V gene has CDR1 KGHDR and CDR2 SFDVKD. The CDR3 is made up of 14 amino acids. Trimming took off 2 bases at V and 4 bases at J, with 8 bases between the two ends. The CDR3 here is CATSDYGRNQPQHF. The CDR3, as DNA: TGTGCCACCAGTGATTACGGGAGGAATCAGCCCCAGCATTTT.

This chain uses TRBV7-2 with TRBJ1-2, with D perhaps TRBD1 (6 bases). The CDR3 runs to 16 residues. Per germline, CDR1 SGHTA and CDR2 FQGNSA. The germline V and J ends were trimmed by 1 base and 6 bases, with 18 bases remaining between them. CDR3 DNA sequence: TGTGCCAGCAGCTTAGACCCCGGGACACTCCAGAATGGCTACACCTTC. This gives the protein CASSLDPGTLQNGYTF.

This clone came up once. The sample has other DNA sequences that encode this CDR3 too. The chain couples TRBV6-1 to TRBJ2-7, with D possibly matching TRBD2 (5 bases). Germline V gene lookup returns CDR1 MNHNS and CDR2 SASEGT. The CDR3 contains 13 residues. Trimming took 1 base from V and 3 from J, leaving 7 bases between them. The DNA for the CDR3 is TGTGCCAGCAGTGAAGGGAGGAGCTACGAGCAGTACTTC. This gives the protein CASSEGRSYEQYF.

This clone was counted once. The chain couples TRBV5-1 to TRBJ2-3; 9 nucleotides line up with TRBD2. V was clipped by 0 bases and J by 3 bases; unmatched bases: 2. Germline V gene lookup returns CDR1 SGHRS and CDR2 YFSETQ. The CDR3 is 15 residues long. In DNA, the CDR3 is TGCGCCAGCAGCTTGGGACTAGCGGAAACAGATACGCAGTATTTT. Protein: CASSLGLAETDTQYF.

The V gene is TRBV7-3, the J gene TRBJ1-2; 10 nucleotides line up with TRBD1. This CDR3 is built from 17 residues. CDR1 is SGHTA, CDR2 FQGTGA, per germline. V was pared by 5 bases and J by 0 bases, with 9 bases of the junction left unmatched. The CDR3 spells CASSRWDRGRANYGYTF. CDR3 DNA: TGTGCCAGCAGCCGCTGGGACAGGGGAAGGGCTAACTATGGCTACACCTTC.

The genes are TRBV2 and TRBJ1-1, with a possible D match to TRBD1 (6 bases). The germline V gene has CDR1 SNHLY and CDR2 FYNNEI. Trimming stripped 10 bases from V and 5 bases from J, with 14 bases between. CDR3 length: 12 amino acids. CDR3 in DNA: TGTGCCACAGGGGCCGATCAGACTGAAGCTTTCTTT. This codes for CATGADQTEAFF.

This chain joins TRBV18 and TRBJ1-5; no clear D. Germline assignment: CDR1 KGHSH and CDR2 LQKENI. CDR3 length: 14 amino acids. V was shortened by 4 bases and J by 0 bases, with 7 bases between the two germline ends. The CDR3 bases are TGTGCCAGCTCACGCGGGTATAGCAATCAGCCCCAGCATTTT. Protein sequence: CASSRGYSNQPQHF.

This chain uses TRBV5-1 with TRBJ1-6; a possible D gene is TRBD1 (5 bases). The CDR3 is 16 residues long. V dropped 4 bases and J dropped 4 bases, with 15 bases sitting between them. CDR1 SGHRS and CDR2 YFSETQ come from the germline V gene. The CDR3 bases are TGCGCCAGCAGCCCCGGCGGCAGGGTGTATAATTCACCCCTCCACTTT. Its protein product is CASSPGGRVYNSPLHF.

V gene TRBV28 combines with J gene TRBJ1-6, with D perhaps TRBD1 (6 bases). Germline CDR1 is MDHEN and CDR2 is SYDVKM. The CDR3 totals 14 residues. The V and J ends lost 4 bases and 9 bases respectively, with 13 bases between them. The CDR3 loop reads CASSWQGPVSPLHF. Written as DNA, the CDR3 is TGTGCCAGCAGTTGGCAGGGGCCGGTTTCACCCCTCCACTTT. The full variable domain, completed using reference TRBV28 and TRBJ1-6, is DVKVTQSSRYLVKRTGEKVFLECVQDMDHENMFWYRQDPGLGLRLIYFSYDVKMKEKGDIPEGYSVSREKKERFSLILESASTNQTSMYLCASSWQGPVSPLHFGNGTRLTVT.

About this clone: The sample contains more than one DNA sequence encoding this CDR3. The chain is built from TRBV4-2 and TRBJ1-5; no firm D call. Looked up from germline, CDR1 is LGHNA and CDR2 is YNFKEQ. The CDR3 contains 14 residues. Trimming removed 1 base at V and 3 bases at J, with 7 bases between. The DNA of the CDR3 is TGTGCCAGCAGCCAAGGACACGACAATCAGCCCCAGCATTTT. This codes for CASSQGHDNQPQHF.

The genes are TRBV7-3 and TRBJ1-1; D is unclear. CDR3 length: 16 amino acids. Germline-derived CDR1 and CDR2 are SGHTA and FQGTGA. The V gene lost 2 bases and the J gene lost 1 base, with 14 bases spanning the gap. Written as DNA, the CDR3 is TGTGCCAGCAGCTTAGCCCGACGGGGAGAGAACACTGAAGCTTTCTTT. It specifies CASSLARRGENTEAFF.

This clone has only a few counts. The V gene is TRBV30, the J gene TRBJ1-2; perhaps TRBD1 as D (5 bases). This CDR3 is built from 14 residues. Per the germline V gene, CDR1 is GTSNPN and CDR2 is SVGIG (reference sequence). V lost 3 bases and J 2 bases, leaving 13 bases between the germline ends. The CDR3 DNA is TGTGCCTGGAGGGGGGAGGGTGTCAACTATGGCTACACCTTC. Translation gives CAWRGEGVNYGYTF.

This chain joins TRBV9 and TRBJ1-5; D is ambiguous. CDR1 and CDR2 from the germline V gene are SGDLS and YYNGEE. The CDR3 length is 17 residues. V lost 5 bases, J lost 4 bases, and 22 bases lay in between. The chain's CDR3 is CASSGSGMFPRNQPQHF. The CDR3 coding sequence is TGTGCCAGCAGTGGATCGGGGATGTTCCCGAGGAATCAGCCCCAGCATTTT.

The CDR3 loop is CASSLRQGDSNQPQHF. For the CDR3, the DNA is TGTGCCAGCAGCTTACGGCAGGGCGATAGCAATCAGCCCCAGCATTTT. J is TRBJ1-5 and V is TRBV7-9; TRBD1 might be the D (5 bases). CDR1 and CDR2 from the germline V gene are SEHNR and FQNEAQ (reference sequence). This CDR3 spans 16 amino acids. Trimming removed 2 bases at V and 0 bases at J, with 11 bases between.